This T cell receptor (beta chain) was documented in a study of blood T cell repertoires in COVID-19. From germline, CDR1 is MNHEY and CDR2 SMNVEV (reference sequence). CDR3 size: 16 residues. The ends were cut back, 7 bases at V and 7 bases at J, with 23 bases in the middle. In the original processing: Nucleated cell counts were estimated from reference gene primer amplification. Assay used: immunoSEQ multiplex PCR; TCRdb lists only in-frame clones, some missing. That table is the source of V, J and clone size, and D and trimming were worked out from the DNA. This table holds about 160,000 clones, 80% found once.

The source of this sequence is a woman in her fifties or sixties who had recovered from COVID-19. The J gene is TRBJ2-4, the V gene TRBV27, with D possibly matching TRBD2 (7 bases). Sequencing input: PBMCs or T cells enriched from blood (not recorded which). Here the CDR3 reads CASNLEWGGEGNIQYF. In nucleotides, the CDR3 is TGTGCCAGCAACCTCGAATGGGGGGGCGAGGGGAACATTCAGTACTTC.